A selection of T cell receptor beta chains follows, all from one sample in a study of OX40 agonist ivuxolimab in advanced cancers. TCRdb's table, derived via immunoSEQ multiplex PCR, lists solely in-frame clones and lacks some. The sample has just under 60,000 clones, about 91% seen once. This sample comprised CD4+ or CD8+ T cells sorted from blood, obtained in a trial of the OX40 agonist ivuxolimab. These receptor sequences come from an adult with an advanced solid tumor such as melanoma, head and neck, liver or kidney cancer. Both conserved end residues are part of each CDR3. A D gene is named only where the DNA matches it firmly. Clone size is stated in some rows and not others, as once, few, many or a class when expanded.

abundance: .; v_gene: TRBV19; len: 16; d_gene: TRBD2; j_gene: TRBJ2-1; CDR3aa: CASSRQASGRAYEQFF; CDR3nt: TGTGCCAGTAGTAGGCAGGCTAGCGGGAGGGCCTATGAACAGTTCTTC
abundance: .; v_gene: TRBV7-9; len: 17; d_gene: TRBD2; j_gene: TRBJ2-7; CDR3aa: CASSPALAGGNSYEQYF; CDR3nt: TGTGCCAGCAGCCCTGCTTTAGCGGGAGGTAACTCCTACGAGCAGTACTTC
abundance: .; v_gene: TRBV19; len: 15; d_gene: TRBD2; j_gene: TRBJ2-3; CDR3aa: CASSLPGLATDTQYF; CDR3nt: TGTGCCAGTAGTCTCCCGGGACTAGCGACAGATACGCAGTATTTT
abundance: .; v_gene: TRBV7-3; len: 13; d_gene: .; j_gene: TRBJ2-5; CDR3aa: CASSPVVGETQYF; CDR3nt: TGTGCCAGCAGCCCGGTGGTCGGGGAGACCCAGTACTTC
abundance: .; v_gene: TRBV9; len: 15; d_gene: .; j_gene: TRBJ2-7; CDR3aa: CASSVDMGEKYEQYF; CDR3nt: TGTGCCAGCAGCGTAGACATGGGAGAGAAATACGAGCAGTACTTC
abundance: once; v_gene: TRBV5-6; len: 13; d_gene: .; j_gene: TRBJ2-7; CDR3aa: CASSFYNSYEQYF; CDR3nt: TGTGCCAGCAGCTTTTACAACTCCTACGAGCAGTACTTC
abundance: few; v_gene: TRBV9; len: 21; d_gene: TRBD2; j_gene: TRBJ2-5; CDR3aa: CASSVTGMGELSGRADETQYF; CDR3nt: TGTGCCAGCAGCGTGACAGGGATGGGGGAGTTAAGCGGGAGGGCCGATGAGACCCAGTACTTC
abundance: .; v_gene: TRBV7-9; len: 14; d_gene: .; j_gene: TRBJ2-5; CDR3aa: CASSPPLGQETQYF; CDR3nt: TGTGCCAGCAGCCCCCCCCTCGGTCAAGAGACCCAGTACTTC
abundance: once; v_gene: TRBV19; len: 14; d_gene: .; j_gene: TRBJ1-2; CDR3aa: CASSAGAIGYGYTF; CDR3nt: TGTGCCAGTAGTGCCGGGGCCATTGGGTATGGCTACACCTTC
abundance: .; v_gene: TRBV9; len: 14; d_gene: .; j_gene: TRBJ2-7; CDR3aa: CASSEDSRSYEQYF; CDR3nt: TGTGCCAGCAGCGAGGACAGCCGCTCCTACGAGCAGTACTTC
abundance: .; v_gene: TRBV7-6; len: 15; d_gene: .; j_gene: TRBJ2-3; CDR3aa: CASSPGAGSTDTQYF; CDR3nt: TGTGCCAGCAGCCCAGGCGCAGGGAGCACAGATACGCAGTATTTT
abundance: .; v_gene: TRBV19; len: 13; d_gene: .; j_gene: TRBJ1-4; CDR3aa: CASHSLGREKLFF; CDR3nt: TGTGCCAGCCACTCCCTCGGCAGGGAAAAACTGTTTTTT
abundance: .; v_gene: TRBV15; len: 13; d_gene: .; j_gene: TRBJ2-7; CDR3aa: CATSRERGDEQYF; CDR3nt: TGTGCCACCAGCAGAGAGCGGGGCGACGAGCAGTACTTC
abundance: .; v_gene: TRBV6-5; len: 14; d_gene: .; j_gene: TRBJ2-5; CDR3aa: CASSYRDTQETQYF; CDR3nt: TGTGCCAGCAGTTACCGGGACACCCAAGAGACCCAGTACTTC
abundance: once; v_gene: TRBV6-6; len: 13; d_gene: .; j_gene: TRBJ2-3; CDR3aa: CASSPGQPDTQYF; CDR3nt: TGTGCCAGCAGCCCCGGACAGCCAGATACGCAGTATTTT
abundance: .; v_gene: TRBV11-3; len: 14; d_gene: TRBD1; j_gene: TRBJ2-7; CDR3aa: CASSNRDRPYEQYF; CDR3nt: TGTGCCAGCAGCAACCGGGACAGACCCTACGAGCAGTACTTC
abundance: .; v_gene: TRBV6-5; len: 14; d_gene: .; j_gene: TRBJ2-7; CDR3aa: CASSPMQGGAEQYF; CDR3nt: TGTGCCAGCAGTCCGATGCAGGGGGGGGCCGAGCAGTACTTC
abundance: .; v_gene: TRBV11-1; len: 16; d_gene: TRBD2; j_gene: TRBJ2-3; CDR3aa: CASSLGPAGGTDTQYF; CDR3nt: TGTGCCAGCAGCTTAGGTCCAGCGGGGGGCACAGATACGCAGTATTTT
abundance: .; v_gene: TRBV11-2; len: 18; d_gene: TRBD2; j_gene: TRBJ2-5; CDR3aa: CASSLQRGLAGGQETQYF; CDR3nt: TGTGCCAGCAGCTTACAGAGGGGACTAGCGGGAGGACAAGAGACCCAGTACTTC
abundance: .; v_gene: TRBV7-9; len: 16; d_gene: TRBD2; j_gene: TRBJ2-3; CDR3aa: CASSSTRDYSTDTQYF; CDR3nt: TGTGCCAGCAGCTCTACACGGGACTACAGCACAGATACGCAGTATTTT
abundance: .; v_gene: TRBV9; len: 14; d_gene: .; j_gene: TRBJ2-3; CDR3aa: CASSVSLASDTQYF; CDR3nt: TGTGCCAGCAGCGTTAGCCTAGCTTCAGATACGCAGTATTTT
abundance: .; v_gene: TRBV7-8; len: 19; d_gene: TRBD2; j_gene: TRBJ2-5; CDR3aa: CASSLVRTSGRAGPETQYF; CDR3nt: TGTGCCAGCAGCTTAGTCCGGACTAGCGGGAGGGCCGGTCCAGAGACCCAGTACTTC
abundance: .; v_gene: TRBV6-5; len: 15; d_gene: TRBD1; j_gene: TRBJ2-4; CDR3aa: CASSQGTGFLNIQYF; CDR3nt: TGTGCCAGCAGTCAGGGGACAGGGTTCCTAAACATTCAGTACTTC
abundance: .; v_gene: TRBV5-1; len: 19; d_gene: TRBD1; j_gene: TRBJ2-4; CDR3aa: CASSPWGDRDDLAKNIQYF; CDR3nt: TGCGCCAGCAGCCCGTGGGGGGACAGGGATGATCTAGCCAAAAACATTCAGTACTTC
abundance: once; v_gene: TRBV5-8; len: 17; d_gene: TRBD2; j_gene: TRBJ2-1; CDR3aa: CASSLKLVGLAGAEQFF; CDR3nt: TGTGCCAGCAGCTTGAAGTTGGTCGGTCTAGCGGGAGCTGAGCAGTTCTTC
abundance: .; v_gene: TRBV2; len: 15; d_gene: .; j_gene: TRBJ2-1; CDR3aa: CASSEVVVTYNEQFF; CDR3nt: TGTGCCAGCAGTGAAGTGGTCGTCACCTACAATGAGCAGTTCTTC
abundance: .; v_gene: TRBV5-4; len: 16; d_gene: TRBD1; j_gene: TRBJ2-5; CDR3aa: CASSSFPTGGEETQYF; CDR3nt: TGTGCCAGCAGCTCTTTCCCGACAGGGGGGGAAGAGACCCAGTACTTC
abundance: .; v_gene: TRBV5-4; len: 16; d_gene: .; j_gene: TRBJ2-5; CDR3aa: CASSLDRRAEGETQYF; CDR3nt: TGTGCCAGCAGCTTGGACAGGAGGGCGGAGGGGGAGACCCAGTACTTC
abundance: .; v_gene: TRBV7-3; len: 15; d_gene: .; j_gene: TRBJ2-3; CDR3aa: CASSLSGGMGDTQYF; CDR3nt: TGTGCCAGCAGCTTAAGCGGCGGCATGGGAGATACGCAGTATTTT
abundance: few; v_gene: TRBV29-1; len: 16; d_gene: TRBD2; j_gene: TRBJ2-1; CDR3aa: CSVEDLTSGRALAQFF; CDR3nt: TGCAGCGTTGAAGATCTTACCAGCGGGAGGGCCCTAGCTCAGTTCTTC
abundance: .; v_gene: TRBV12-2; len: 16; d_gene: .; j_gene: TRBJ2-1; CDR3aa: CASRFPQSGSHNEQFF; CDR3nt: TGTGCAAGTCGCTTCCCCCAGAGCGGGAGCCACAATGAGCAGTTCTTC
abundance: .; v_gene: TRBV28; len: 20; d_gene: .; j_gene: TRBJ2-3; CDR3aa: CASSEGPLTGVRFPTDTQYF; CDR3nt: TGTGCCAGCAGTGAGGGCCCCTTGACGGGAGTAAGGTTTCCCACAGATACGCAGTATTTT
abundance: .; v_gene: TRBV5-6; len: 13; d_gene: .; j_gene: TRBJ2-7; CDR3aa: CASEGTASYEQYF; CDR3nt: TGTGCCAGCGAAGGGACGGCTTCCTACGAGCAGTACTTC
abundance: .; v_gene: TRBV6-5; len: 11; d_gene: .; j_gene: TRBJ2-7; CDR3aa: CASSTGYEQYF; CDR3nt: TGTGCCAGCAGTACAGGTTACGAGCAGTACTTC
abundance: .; v_gene: TRBV30; len: 16; d_gene: TRBD2; j_gene: TRBJ2-1; CDR3aa: CAWSALAGGPYNEQFF; CDR3nt: TGTGCCTGGAGCGCCTTAGCGGGAGGGCCCTACAATGAGCAGTTCTTC
abundance: .; v_gene: TRBV5-1; len: 14; d_gene: .; j_gene: TRBJ2-7; CDR3aa: CASSLAGSGYEQYF; CDR3nt: TGCGCCAGCAGCTTGGCAGGGTCTGGTTACGAGCAGTACTTC
abundance: .; v_gene: TRBV19; len: 17; d_gene: TRBD1; j_gene: TRBJ1-1; CDR3aa: CASSIGDRVEMNTEAFF; CDR3nt: TGTGCCAGTAGTATAGGTGACAGGGTGGAGATGAACACTGAAGCTTTCTTT
abundance: .; v_gene: TRBV18; len: 13; d_gene: TRBD1; j_gene: TRBJ2-7; CDR3aa: CASSPGQPYEQYF; CDR3nt: TGTGCCAGCTCACCGGGACAGCCGTACGAGCAGTACTTC
abundance: .; v_gene: TRBV7-9; len: 14; d_gene: .; j_gene: TRBJ2-7; CDR3aa: CASSLGPRSYEQYF; CDR3nt: TGTGCCAGCAGCTTAGGGCCACGATCGTACGAGCAGTACTTC
abundance: .; v_gene: TRBV28; len: 15; d_gene: TRBD1; j_gene: TRBJ1-2; CDR3aa: CASSSPGQGYYGYTF; CDR3nt: TGTGCCAGCAGTTCTCCGGGACAGGGGTACTATGGCTACACCTTC
abundance: .; v_gene: TRBV7-2; len: 16; d_gene: TRBD1; j_gene: TRBJ2-1; CDR3aa: CASSLGPGTAYNEQFF; CDR3nt: TGTGCCAGCAGCTTAGGGCCTGGGACAGCTTACAATGAGCAGTTCTTC
abundance: .; v_gene: TRBV5-8; len: 17; d_gene: TRBD2; j_gene: TRBJ2-3; CDR3aa: CASSTGLAGGPGDTQYF; CDR3nt: TGTGCCAGCAGCACCGGACTAGCGGGAGGGCCGGGAGATACGCAGTATTTT
abundance: .; v_gene: TRBV6-6; len: 15; d_gene: .; j_gene: TRBJ2-3; CDR3aa: CASSLFSGGTDTQYF; CDR3nt: TGTGCCAGCAGTCTCTTTAGTGGGGGCACAGATACGCAGTATTTT
abundance: .; v_gene: TRBV28; len: 16; d_gene: TRBD2; j_gene: TRBJ2-2; CDR3aa: CASSQLAGGPGGELFF; CDR3nt: TGTGCCAGCAGTCAACTAGCGGGAGGGCCCGGCGGGGAGCTGTTTTTT
abundance: .; v_gene: TRBV28; len: 18; d_gene: TRBD2; j_gene: TRBJ2-7; CDR3aa: CASSPGLAGARRIYEQYF; CDR3nt: TGTGCCAGCAGCCCGGGACTAGCGGGAGCCCGAAGAATCTACGAGCAGTACTTC
abundance: .; v_gene: TRBV7-2; len: 14; d_gene: .; j_gene: TRBJ2-7; CDR3aa: CASSLARGTYEQYF; CDR3nt: TGTGCCAGCAGCTTAGCCAGGGGCACGTACGAGCAGTACTTC
abundance: .; v_gene: TRBV19; len: 17; d_gene: .; j_gene: TRBJ2-2; CDR3aa: CASSIGPYRGNTGELFF; CDR3nt: TGTGCCAGTAGTATAGGTCCGTATAGGGGTAACACCGGGGAGCTGTTTTTT
abundance: .; v_gene: TRBV7-9; len: 12; d_gene: .; j_gene: TRBJ2-1; CDR3aa: CASRYTGYEQFF; CDR3nt: TGTGCCAGCAGATACACAGGGTATGAGCAGTTCTTC
abundance: once; v_gene: TRBV28; len: 16; d_gene: TRBD1; j_gene: TRBJ2-1; CDR3aa: CASSFPNLQGYNEQFF; CDR3nt: TGTGCCAGCAGTTTCCCAAACCTACAGGGGTACAATGAGCAGTTCTTC